What follows is one T cell receptor (beta chain) and its context. This sample is part of a study of CD8 T cells in Susac syndrome. With random hexamers, roughly 0.5 to 1 ug RNA was reverse transcribed. Multiplex PCR with immunoSEQ amplified the TCR beta CDR3 across 54 Vbeta and 13 Jbeta. TCRdb reprocessed the immunoSEQ multiplex PCR reads with MiXCR, giving one entry per CDR3 protein. The sample has approximately 300,000 distinct CDR3 sequences, roughly 85% seen once. The CDR3 extends over 15 amino acids. J gave up 7 bases and V 6 bases, and 7 bases lay outside the gene matches. Germline loops: CDR1 MNHEY, CDR2 SMNVEV (reference sequence).

This clonotype was obtained from a human donor with multiple sclerosis. This chain uses TRBV27 with TRBJ2-1; 12 bases are shared with TRBD2. The material sequenced was CD8+ T cells from PBMCs. CDR3 nucleotide sequence: TGTGCCAGCAGCCACCCTAGCGGGAGGGGAAATGAGCAGTTCTTC. Its translation is CASSHPSGRGNEQFF.